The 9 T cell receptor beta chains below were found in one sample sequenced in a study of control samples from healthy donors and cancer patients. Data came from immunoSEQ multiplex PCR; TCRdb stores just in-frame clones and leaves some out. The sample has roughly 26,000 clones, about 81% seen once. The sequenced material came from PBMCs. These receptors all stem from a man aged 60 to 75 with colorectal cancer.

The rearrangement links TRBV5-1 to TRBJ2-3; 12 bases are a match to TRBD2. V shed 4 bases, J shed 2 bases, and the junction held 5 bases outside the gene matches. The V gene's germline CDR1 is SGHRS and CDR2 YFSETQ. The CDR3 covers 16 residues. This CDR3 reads CASSTASGGDTDTQYF. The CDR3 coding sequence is TGCGCCAGCAGCACAGCTAGCGGGGGGGACACAGATACGCAGTATTTT. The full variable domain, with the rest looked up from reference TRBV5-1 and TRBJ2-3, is KAGVTQTPRYLIKTRGQQVTLSCSPISGHRSVSWYQQTPGQGLQFLFEYFSETQRNKGNFPGRFSGRQFSNSRSEMNVSTLELGDSALYLCASSTASGGDTDTQYFGPGTRLTVL.

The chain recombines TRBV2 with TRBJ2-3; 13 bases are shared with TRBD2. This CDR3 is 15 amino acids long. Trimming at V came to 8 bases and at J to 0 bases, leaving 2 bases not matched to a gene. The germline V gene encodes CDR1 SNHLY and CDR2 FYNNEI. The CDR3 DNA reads TGTGCCAGCGGGACTAGCGGGGCCAGCACAGATACGCAGTATTTT. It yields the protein CASGTSGASTDTQYF.

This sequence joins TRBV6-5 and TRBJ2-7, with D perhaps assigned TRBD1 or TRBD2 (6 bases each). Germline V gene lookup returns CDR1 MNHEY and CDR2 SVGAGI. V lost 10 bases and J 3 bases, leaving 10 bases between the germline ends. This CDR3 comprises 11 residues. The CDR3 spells CATQGGYEQYV. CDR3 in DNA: TGTGCCACACAGGGAGGCTACGAGCAGTACGTC.

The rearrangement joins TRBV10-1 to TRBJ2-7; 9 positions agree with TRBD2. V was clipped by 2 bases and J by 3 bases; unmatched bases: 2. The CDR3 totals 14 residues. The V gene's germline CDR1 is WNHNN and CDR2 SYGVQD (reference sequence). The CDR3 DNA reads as TGCGCCAGCAGTGAGGCAGCGGGGGGCTACGAGCAGTACTTC. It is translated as CASSEAAGGYEQYF.

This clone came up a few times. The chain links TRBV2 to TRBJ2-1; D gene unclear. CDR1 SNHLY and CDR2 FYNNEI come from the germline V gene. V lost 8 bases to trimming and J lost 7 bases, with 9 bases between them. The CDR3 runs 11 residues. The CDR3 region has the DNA TGTGCCAGCTGTCCACGTAATGAGCAGTTCTTC. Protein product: CASCPRNEQFF.

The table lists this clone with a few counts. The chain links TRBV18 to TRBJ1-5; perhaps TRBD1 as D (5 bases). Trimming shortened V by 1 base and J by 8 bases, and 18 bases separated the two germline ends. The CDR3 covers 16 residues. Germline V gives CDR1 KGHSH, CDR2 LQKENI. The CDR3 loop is CASSPQGIISGEPQHF. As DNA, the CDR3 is TGTGCCAGCTCACCACAAGGCATCATCTCGGGGGAGCCCCAGCATTTT.

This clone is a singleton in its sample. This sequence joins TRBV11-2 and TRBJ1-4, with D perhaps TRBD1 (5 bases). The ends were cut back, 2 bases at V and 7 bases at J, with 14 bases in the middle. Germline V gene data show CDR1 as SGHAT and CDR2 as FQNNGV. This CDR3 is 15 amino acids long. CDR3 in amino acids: CASSLRAGKGEKLFF. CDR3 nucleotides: TGTGCCAGCAGCTTAAGGGCAGGGAAAGGTGAAAAACTGTTTTTT.

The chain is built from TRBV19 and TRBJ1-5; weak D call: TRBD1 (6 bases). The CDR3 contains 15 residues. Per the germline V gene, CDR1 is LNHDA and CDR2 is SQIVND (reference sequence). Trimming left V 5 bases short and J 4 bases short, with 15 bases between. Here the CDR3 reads CASSLGGAGNQPQHF. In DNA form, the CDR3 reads TGTGCCAGTAGTCTAGGGGGGGCAGGTAATCAGCCCCAGCATTTT.

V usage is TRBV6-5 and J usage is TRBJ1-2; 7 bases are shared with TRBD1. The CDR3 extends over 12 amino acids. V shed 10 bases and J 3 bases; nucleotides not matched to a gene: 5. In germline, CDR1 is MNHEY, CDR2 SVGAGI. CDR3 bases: TGTGCCACGCCGGGACAGTACTATGGCTACACCTTC. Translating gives CATPGQYYGYTF.